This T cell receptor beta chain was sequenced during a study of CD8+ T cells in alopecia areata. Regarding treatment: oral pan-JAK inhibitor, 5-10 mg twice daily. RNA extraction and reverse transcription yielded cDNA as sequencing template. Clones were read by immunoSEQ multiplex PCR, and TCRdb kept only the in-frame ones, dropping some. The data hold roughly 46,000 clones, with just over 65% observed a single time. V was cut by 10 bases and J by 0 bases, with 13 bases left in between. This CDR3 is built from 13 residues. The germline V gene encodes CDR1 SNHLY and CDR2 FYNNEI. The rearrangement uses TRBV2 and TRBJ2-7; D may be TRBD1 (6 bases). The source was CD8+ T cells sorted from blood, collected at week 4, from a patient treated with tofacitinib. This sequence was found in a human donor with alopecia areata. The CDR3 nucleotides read TGTGCCACCACCGGGACACCCTCCTACGAGCAGTACTTC. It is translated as CATTGTPSYEQYF.